Listed here are 16 T cell receptor beta chains from one sample, sequenced in a study of blood T cells in healthy people across ages. A second roughly 6 to 12 cycle PCR used barcoded and J-beta primers. A single record per CDR3 protein comes from TCRdb applying MiXCR to the 5' RACE reads. The sample comprises just under 750,000 distinct CDR3 sequences, about 20% of which are singletons, and 22% rests with the top ten. The sample consisted of blood. These receptors all stem from a man between 65 and 85 years old in good health.

The chain is built from TRBV12-3 or TRBV12-4 and TRBJ2-4; unclear D gene. Trimming removed 1 base from V and 6 bases from J, with 19 bases in between. The CDR3 is 17 amino acids. CDR3 sequence reads: CASSLESEAGRGNIQYF. The CDR3 DNA reads TGTGCCAGCAGTTTAGAGAGTGAAGCAGGTCGTGGAAACATTCAGTACTTC.

The chain recombines TRBV6-2 or TRBV6-3 with TRBJ2-1; no clear D. Trimming left V 8 bases short and J 8 bases short, with 19 bases between. Germline CDR1 is MNHEY and CDR2 is SVGEGT. The CDR3 covers 14 residues. CDR3 bases: TGTGCCAGCGGTCCCTTCCCGCTAGTTCATGAGCAGTTCTTC. This gives the protein CASGPFPLVHEQFF.

As to this clonotype: This CDR3 is missing its conserved last phenylalanine or tryptophan, likely due to a read error. This chain uses TRBV2 with TRBJ2-5; 8 bases fit TRBD1. Trimming removed 4 bases from V and 5 bases from J; junction bases left unmatched: 9. The V gene's germline CDR1 is SNHLY and CDR2 FYNNEI. The CDR3 length is 15 residues. The CDR3 sequence is CASSGDRGRRETQYS. In DNA, the CDR3 is TGTGCCAGCAGTGGAGACAGGGGAAGAAGGGAGACCCAGTACTCC.

V gene TRBV7-2 combines with J gene TRBJ2-1; D is unresolved. This CDR3 has 11 residues. CDR1 is SGHTA, CDR2 FQGNSA, per germline. V was clipped by 6 bases and J by 5 bases, with 5 bases between them. Written as DNA, the CDR3 is TGTGCCAGCAGAAAGAACAATGAGCAGTTCTTC. Amino acid sequence: CASRKNNEQFF.

A single count supports this clonotype. This chain joins TRBV15 and TRBJ2-7; 7 positions agree with TRBD1. Germline CDR1 reads LNHNV; CDR2 reads YYDKDF (reference sequence). This CDR3 contains 15 residues. The V segment lost 0 bases and the J segment 0 bases; nucleotides outside the gene matches: 2. CDR3 protein: CATSREDRLSYEQYF. The CDR3 nucleotides are TGTGCCACCAGCAGAGAGGACAGGCTCTCCTACGAGCAGTACTTC.

V is TRBV6-2 or TRBV6-3 and J is TRBJ1-1, with D maybe TRBD1 (5 bases). This CDR3 comprises 13 residues. V lost 5 bases to trimming and J lost 4 bases, with 11 bases between them. The germline V gene has CDR1 MNHEY and CDR2 SVGEGT. CDR3 loop: CASSQDSLTEAFF. The CDR3 coding sequence is TGTGCCAGCAGTCAAGACAGCCTCACTGAAGCTTTCTTT.

This clonotype appeared a few times. The CDR3 loop is CASRDRGAETQYF. In nucleotides, the CDR3 is TGTGCCAGCCGGGACAGGGGTGCGGAGACCCAGTACTTC. This chain links TRBV12-3 or TRBV12-4 with TRBJ2-5; 10 positions match TRBD1. The CDR3 runs 13 residues. V lost 8 bases, J lost 5 bases, and 5 bases stayed unmatched.

With respect to this clonotype: This could be a read error, since a much larger clone is one nucleotide away. The chain employs TRBV12-3 or TRBV12-4 and TRBJ1-2; D remains unclear. The CDR3 covers 13 residues. CDR3 loop: CAGSFRRFYGYTF. Here the CDR3 DNA reads TGTGCCGGCAGTTTTCGACGGTTCTATGGCTACACCTTC.

This clonotype showed up just a few times. The chain links TRBV12-3 or TRBV12-4 to TRBJ1-4, with TRBD1 identical over 8 bases. V gave up 2 bases and J gave up 3 bases; unmatched junction bases: 5. This CDR3 is 16 amino acids long. CDR3 nucleotides: TGTGCCAGCAGTTTACGGCAGGGGGCTGCTAATGAAAAACTGTTTTTT. Protein: CASSLRQGAANEKLFF.

This chain links TRBV30 with TRBJ1-2; a possible D gene is TRBD1 (5 bases). Trimming took off 3 bases at V and 12 bases at J, with 20 bases between the two ends. In germline, CDR1 is GTSNPN, CDR2 SVGIG (reference sequence). The CDR3 length is 13 residues. As DNA, the CDR3 is TGTGCCTGGAGCATCCCGGGGCCTGCAATAGACACCTTC. Amino acid sequence: CAWSIPGPAIDTF.

The chain couples TRBV10-3 to TRBJ1-2, with D possibly matching TRBD1 (6 bases). There are 14 residues in the CDR3. Germline V gene data show CDR1 as ENHRY and CDR2 as SYGVKD. With 4 bases removed from V and 8 bases from J, the gap between germline ends came to 17 bases. CDR3 amino acids: CAISAGVRGEGYTF. The CDR3, as DNA: TGTGCCATCAGTGCAGGGGTTCGAGGAGAAGGCTACACCTTC.

The sample holds a few counts of this clonotype. The V gene is TRBV20-1, the J gene TRBJ2-7; 10 bases line up with TRBD1. V lost 6 bases, J lost 2 bases, and 1 base stayed unmatched. The CDR3 sequence is 12 residues long. Germline V gene data show CDR1 as DFQATT and CDR2 as SNEGSKA (reference sequence). The CDR3 DNA reads as TGCAGTGCGGACAGGGGGACCTACGAGCAGTACTTC. Translation: CSADRGTYEQYF.

The chain combines TRBV12-3 or TRBV12-4 with TRBJ2-5; no clear D. This CDR3 is built from 13 residues. Trimming removed 1 base from V and 4 bases from J, with 7 bases in between. The CDR3 is CASSLVVSETQYF. DNA for the CDR3: TGTGCCAGCAGTTTAGTGGTGTCAGAGACCCAGTACTTC.

The V and J genes are TRBV11-2 and TRBJ1-2, with D hard to call. This CDR3 is built from 17 residues. The germline V gene encodes CDR1 SGHAT and CDR2 FQNNGV. Trimming removed 5 bases from V and 0 bases from J, with 19 bases in between. CDR3 residues: CASSHLASAPPNYGYTF. The CDR3 DNA sequence: TGTGCCAGCAGCCACCTAGCCAGCGCGCCTCCTAACTATGGCTACACCTTC.

This clonotype has at least ten counts. This chain joins TRBV11-1 and TRBJ2-3, with TRBD2 as a possible D gene (7 bases). V dropped 10 bases and J dropped 5 bases, with 16 bases sitting between them. CDR3 length: 13 amino acids. The germline V gene encodes CDR1 SGHAT and CDR2 FQDESV (reference sequence). The CDR3 DNA follows: TGTGCCATCAAGGGGGGGCCGATAGATACGCAGTATTTT. It encodes CAIKGGPIDTQYF.

This clonotype was recorded a few times. The J gene is TRBJ1-4, the V gene TRBV4-1; D is uncertain. The CDR3 loop spans 15 amino acids. Germline CDR1 is MGHRA and CDR2 is YSYEKL. Deletions cut 0 bases from V and 6 bases from J, with 11 bases between. The CDR3 loop reads CASSQDVRRDEKLFF. The CDR3 DNA is TGCGCCAGCAGCCAAGATGTTAGGAGGGATGAAAAACTGTTTTTT.